One TCR beta chain is described in this entry. The target antigen is unknown. The assay was run at deep level. Generated by immunoSEQ multiplex PCR, the TCRdb table keeps only in-frame clones and is missing some. Counted here are roughly 490,000 clones, around 79% occurring once; the ten biggest clones make up approximately 12%. The sample belongs to a study of shared clonotypes between healthy human individuals. Across the study: The study enrolled a couple of women and three men aged 18 to 49.

Study-wide findings and caveats: The authors sampled blood alone, and tissue repertoires likely differ.

The TCR comes from a woman aged 35 to 49 in good health. Some clones in this sample may be carry-over from other donors' samples. The sequenced material came from PBMCs.

CDR3 nucleotide sequence: TGTGCCAGCAGCTTGGACCACTACACCGGGGAGACCCAGTACTTC. It specifies CASSLDHYTGETQYF. This chain links TRBV5-4 with TRBJ2-5; D unclear. This CDR3 has 15 amino acids. Germline CDR1 SGHNT, CDR2 YYREEE (reference sequence). Trimming pared 0 bases from V and 5 bases from J, leaving 14 bases between.